Included here is one T cell receptor beta chain sequence, with context. The antigen this receptor binds is unknown. The input lacks base qualities; no much larger clone sits a single base away. The CDR3 contains 15 residues, cysteine and phenylalanine counted. Left in the record is the CDR3 DNA by itself, 45 bases read in frame from the first base. V loses 5 bases, J loses 2 bases, and the germline ends lie 15 bases apart. The germline V gene supplies CDR1 SGHNT and CDR2 YENEEA. The time point label, as the study defines it: progressive disease on ibrutinib. For TCR beta library preparation, roughly 2.2 micrograms of genomic DNA was extracted from cryopreserved PBMCs. Longitudinal blood samples from CLL patients on ibrutinib monotherapy underwent high-throughput TCR beta sequencing. The patients took part in an open-label, single-center phase 2 trial of ibrutinib monotherapy. On a MiSeq, deep resolution sequencing aimed for a depth between 1 in 1 million and 1 in 200,000 T cells, with each clonotype covered approximately 10x on average. The immunoSEQ hsTCRB Kit was used to generate TCR beta libraries. Per the source publication's procedure: The data were analyzed with ImmunoSEQ Analyzer and ImmunoSEQ Data Assistant, and V, D and J gene assignments followed IMGT definitions. Clonality, with values ranging from 0 to 1, was calculated as one minus the normalized Shannon entropy of productive rearrangement frequencies. Public clonotype analysis was restricted to overrepresented clonotypes comprising at least 0.05% of each patient's repertoire. Approximately 13 age-matched healthy donor repertoires from immuneACCESS served as clonality controls. In TCRdb, the immuneACCESS table is reduced to in-frame sequences with V and J assigned. These tables do not hold every clone; where another copy was compared, an unresolved V gene accounts for under half, and the others remain unexplained. The V and J calls and clone size come from that table; D and trimming were worked out from the DNA. A total of approximately 170,000 clones appear in this sample, more than 70% of them only once. The leading ten clones occupy about 3% of the sample.

The sample belongs to a study of cytotoxic CD8 clonotypes in ibrutinib-treated CLL (dated by TCRdb to about 2021). General notes on the study: The cohort was composed of 10 to 11 relapsed/refractory and around 15 treatment-naive patients; IGHV unmutated status was identified in some 17 patients. Responses were partial in some 24 patients and complete in 2; after median about 70 months follow-up, around 14 stayed in remission and roughly twelve progressed. Samples at response were collected after a median of about twelve months of treatment, with a range of about 6 to 36 months. Samples averaged 255,043 productive templates and approximately 100,000 productive rearrangements. Of the approximately 86 participants in the trial, approximately 26 had longitudinal samples available. Cryopreserved peripheral blood mononuclear cells were collected before treatment, at response, and at either disease progression or sustained remission. Every sample from remission and from progressive disease was obtained while the patients were still on ibrutinib.

General study outcomes and caveats: Public clonotypes were rare and either contracted or stayed stable during treatment, and the rise in clonality at ibrutinib response reflected the expansion of private clonotypes. At baseline, clonality was higher than in age-matched healthy donors and showed a strong correlation with circulating CD8+ T-cell counts. Clonality rose at ibrutinib response, remained stable during sustained remission, and dropped back toward baseline at progression. Lymph node repertoires were not examined, and the timing of sampling was not matched between patients in sustained remission and those whose disease progressed.

The sequence was collected from a human donor with chronic lymphocytic leukemia. This sequence uses TRBV11-3 and TRBJ2-5; the D segment could be TRBD1, given 6 matching bases. Sequencing used PBMCs, obtained at disease progression, from a patient treated with ibrutinib. Here is the DNA: TGTGCCAGCAGCCCCTCCGTAAGGGGGCAAGAGACCCAGTACTTC. It translates as CASSPSVRGQETQYF.